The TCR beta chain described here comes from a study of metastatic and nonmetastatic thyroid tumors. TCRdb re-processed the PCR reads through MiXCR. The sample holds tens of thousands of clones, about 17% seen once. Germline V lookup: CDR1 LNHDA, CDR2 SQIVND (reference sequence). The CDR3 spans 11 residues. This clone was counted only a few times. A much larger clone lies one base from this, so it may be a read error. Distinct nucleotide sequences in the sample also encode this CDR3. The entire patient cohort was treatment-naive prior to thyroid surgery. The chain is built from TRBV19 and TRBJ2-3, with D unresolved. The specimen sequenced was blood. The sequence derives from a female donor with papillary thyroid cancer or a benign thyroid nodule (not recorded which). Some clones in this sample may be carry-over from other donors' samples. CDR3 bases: TGTGCTAGTACCTCGCGCGATACGCAGTATTTT. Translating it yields CASTSRDTQYF.